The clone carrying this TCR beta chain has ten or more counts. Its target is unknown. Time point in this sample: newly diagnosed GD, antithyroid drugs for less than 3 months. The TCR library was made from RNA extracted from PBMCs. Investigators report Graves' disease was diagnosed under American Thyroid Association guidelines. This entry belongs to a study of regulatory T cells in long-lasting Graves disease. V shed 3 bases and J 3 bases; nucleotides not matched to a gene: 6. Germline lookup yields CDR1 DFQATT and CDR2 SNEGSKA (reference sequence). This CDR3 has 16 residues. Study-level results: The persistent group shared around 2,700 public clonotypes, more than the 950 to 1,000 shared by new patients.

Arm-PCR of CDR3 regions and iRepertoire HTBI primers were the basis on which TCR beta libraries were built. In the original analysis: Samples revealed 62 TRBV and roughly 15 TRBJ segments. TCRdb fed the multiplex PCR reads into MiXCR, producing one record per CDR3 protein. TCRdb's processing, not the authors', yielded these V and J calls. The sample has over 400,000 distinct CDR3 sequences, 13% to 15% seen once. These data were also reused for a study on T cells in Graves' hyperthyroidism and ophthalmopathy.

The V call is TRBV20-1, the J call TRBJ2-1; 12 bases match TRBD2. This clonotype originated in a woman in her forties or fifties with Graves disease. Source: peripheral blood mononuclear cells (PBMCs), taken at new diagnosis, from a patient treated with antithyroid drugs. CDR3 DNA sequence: TGCAGTGCTAGTCCTAGCGGGAGGGCCATCTACAATGAGCAGTTCTTC. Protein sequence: CSASPSGRAIYNEQFF.